This T cell receptor beta chain is drawn from a study of shared clonotypes between healthy human individuals. Study overall: Participating donors consisted of two women and a few men aged 18 to 49. Study results and limitations: Sampling included only blood; tissue repertoires likely differ.

There were only Caucasian adults among the donors, and all lived in Nashville, Tennessee. Points on this clone: Its antigen is currently unknown.

This CDR3 contains 16 residues. V dropped 8 bases and J dropped 1 base, with 21 bases sitting between them. CDR1 is MNHEY, CDR2 SMNVEV, per germline (reference sequence). In the authors' workflow: Filtering differed, since immunoSEQ gave only junction sequences and no quality scores. Only in-frame clones appear in the TCRdb table, and some are missing; sequencing was by immunoSEQ multiplex PCR. V, J and clone size were drawn from that table, and D and trimming were deduced from the DNA. The repertoire holds about 510,000 clones, with roughly 79% as singletons. Source material: PBMCs. The TCR was taken from a woman aged 40 to 50 in good health. Some clones in this sample may be carry-over from other donors' samples. The chain recombines TRBV27 with TRBJ2-7; a weak D match, TRBD1 (6 bases). This CDR3 reads CASSTRRDTFSYEQYF. The CDR3, as DNA: TGTGCCAGCTCCACTCGCCGGGACACTTTTTCCTACGAGCAGTACTTC.